These 14 T cell receptor beta chains share one sample of origin, sequenced in a study of blood T cell repertoires in COVID-19. Libraries were prepared by immunoSEQ multiplex PCR; TCRdb keeps only in-frame clonotypes and omits some of them. The data hold 120,000 or so clones, with around 70% observed a single time. The specimen sequenced was peripheral blood. The receptor source for this set is a man in his 60s with acute or convalescent COVID-19.

The rearrangement joins TRBV5-3 to TRBJ2-3; 7 bases fit TRBD2. TRBV5-3 is filed as an ORF, its function uncertain. CDR3 length equals 13 residues. Trimming removed 7 bases from V and 3 bases from J; junction bases left unmatched: 5. The CDR3 sequence is CARGGTTTDTQYF. Written as DNA, the CDR3 is TGTGCCAGAGGCGGGACTACGACAGATACGCAGTATTTT.

The rearrangement joins TRBV5-1 to TRBJ1-1; D unresolved. The CDR3 totals 14 residues. Deletions cut 0 bases from V and 10 bases from J, with 16 bases between. Germline V CDR1 and CDR2: SGHRS, YFSETQ. Here the CDR3 reads CASSLAEARFRAFF. DNA for the CDR3: TGCGCCAGCAGCTTGGCCGAGGCAAGGTTTCGAGCTTTCTTT.

CDR3 sequence (DNA): TGTGCCAGCAGCTTCAGGCGGGATAATTCACCCCTCCACTTT. It specifies CASSFRRDNSPLHF. The chain employs TRBV7-3 and TRBJ1-6; D is unclear. This CDR3 is built from 14 residues. Per germline, CDR1 SGHTA and CDR2 FQGTGA. Trimming left V 3 bases short and J 5 bases short, with 8 bases between. The full variable domain, rest sourced from reference TRBV7-3 and TRBJ1-6, is GAGVSQTPSNKVTEKGKYVELRCDPISGHTALYWYRQSLGQGPEFLIYFQGTGAADDSGLPNDRFFAVRPEGSVSTLKIQRTERGDSAVYLCASSFRRDNSPLHFGNGTRLTVT.

V gene TRBV5-1 combines with J gene TRBJ1-1; TRBD1 agrees at 7 bases. The CDR3 has 16 residues. V was pared by 4 bases and J by 4 bases, with 13 bases of the junction left unmatched. The germline CDR1 and CDR2 sequences are SGHRS and YFSETQ. The CDR3 sequence is CASSRHGTVSITEAFF. The CDR3 DNA sequence: TGCGCCAGCAGCCGACATGGGACAGTCAGTATCACTGAAGCTTTCTTT.

The rearrangement uses TRBV5-8 and TRBJ2-1; 8 nucleotides agree with TRBD2. This CDR3 contains 15 residues. Germline CDR1 SGHTS, CDR2 YDEGEE. With 4 bases clipped from V and 3 bases from J, the junction kept 6 bases outside the gene matches. The CDR3 region is CASSGIAGNYNEQFF. The CDR3 DNA follows: TGTGCCAGCAGCGGAATAGCGGGGAACTACAATGAGCAGTTCTTC.

This clone was recorded only once. V is TRBV7-9 and J is TRBJ2-7; possibly TRBD2 for D (6 bases). Trimming removed 2 bases from V and 0 bases from J, with 17 bases in between. Germline V gene sequence: CDR1 SEHNR, CDR2 FQNEAQ (reference sequence). The CDR3 contains 17 residues. CDR3 sequence reads: CASSLTGSGRSSYEQYF. The CDR3 coding sequence is TGTGCCAGCAGCTTAACAGGCAGCGGGCGGAGCTCCTACGAGCAGTACTTC.

The chain links TRBV21-1 to TRBJ2-2; TRBD2 is the table's D call, not checked against the DNA. TRBV21-1 is a pseudogene locus. The CDR3 consists of 15 residues. The CDR3 coding sequence is TGTGTCTCTAGTGGGCTAGCGGATAACACCGGGGAGCTGTTTTTT. It translates to CVSSGLADNTGELFF.

The chain uses TRBV4-1 and TRBJ1-5; D unresolved. This CDR3 comprises 16 residues. Trimming shortened V by 0 bases and J by 0 bases, and 9 bases separated the two germline ends. Germline V gene lookup returns CDR1 MGHRA and CDR2 YSYEKL. The CDR3 protein is CASSQDNGHSNQPQHF. The CDR3 nucleotides are TGCGCCAGCAGCCAAGACAATGGGCATAGCAATCAGCCCCAGCATTTT.

This rearrangement joins TRBV6-5 to TRBJ2-7; 8 bases agree with TRBD2. CDR3 length: 13 residues. CDR1 is MNHEY and CDR2 is SVGAGI in the germline V gene. CDR3 amino acids: CASAGDRTYEQYF. Written as DNA, the CDR3 is TGTGCATCAGCGGGAGACCGAACATACGAGCAGTACTTC.

This clone was seen more than once but under ten times. The rearrangement joins TRBV27 to TRBJ2-1; tentative D call: TRBD2 (6 bases). V lost 5 bases and J lost 9, with 11 bases in between. Germline CDR1 reads MNHEY; CDR2 reads SMNVEV (reference sequence). CDR3 size: 12 residues. Written as DNA, the CDR3 is TGTGCCAGCAGTATTAGCGGTAGTGAGCAGTTCTTC. Protein product: CASSISGSEQFF.

The sample holds one count of this clone. The chain couples TRBV10-3 to TRBJ1-1; D may be TRBD1 (6 bases). Trimming removed 5 bases at V and 0 bases at J, with 10 bases between. CDR1 and CDR2 (germline): ENHRY, SYGVKD. The CDR3 loop spans 14 amino acids. CDR3 coding DNA: TGTGCCATCAGTTCACAGGGATTGAACACTGAAGCTTTCTTT. Amino acids: CAISSQGLNTEAFF.

The table lists this clone with a few counts. This chain joins TRBV10-3 and TRBJ1-5; possibly TRBD1 for D (5 bases). The CDR3 length is 14 residues. Germline V CDR1 and CDR2: ENHRY, SYGVKD. Trimming stripped 0 bases from V and 7 bases from J, with 10 bases between. The CDR3 bases are TGTGCCATCAGTGAGTCGCAGGGCGGCCAGCCCCAGCATTTT. Translating gives CAISESQGGQPQHF.

The rearrangement uses TRBV3-1 (or the pseudogene TRBV3-2) and TRBJ2-7, with a tentative D call TRBD2 (6 bases). V was cut by 4 bases and J by 3 bases, with 13 bases left in between. CDR3 size: 14 residues. Germline V CDR1 and CDR2: LGHDT, YNNKEL (reference sequence). CDR3 loop: CASSRLASGYEQYF. In nucleotides, the CDR3 is TGTGCCAGCAGCCGCCTAGCGTCGGGCTACGAGCAGTACTTC.

The V call is TRBV6-5, the J call TRBJ2-1, with D possibly TRBD1 on 6 matching bases. Looked up from germline, CDR1 is MNHEY and CDR2 is SVGAGI. Trimming left V 2 bases short and J 3 bases short, with 14 bases between. This CDR3 has 16 residues. The CDR3 nucleotides are TGTGCCAGCAGTTACACGACAGGCCCTAACTACAATGAGCAGTTCTTC. This sequence encodes CASSYTTGPNYNEQFF.